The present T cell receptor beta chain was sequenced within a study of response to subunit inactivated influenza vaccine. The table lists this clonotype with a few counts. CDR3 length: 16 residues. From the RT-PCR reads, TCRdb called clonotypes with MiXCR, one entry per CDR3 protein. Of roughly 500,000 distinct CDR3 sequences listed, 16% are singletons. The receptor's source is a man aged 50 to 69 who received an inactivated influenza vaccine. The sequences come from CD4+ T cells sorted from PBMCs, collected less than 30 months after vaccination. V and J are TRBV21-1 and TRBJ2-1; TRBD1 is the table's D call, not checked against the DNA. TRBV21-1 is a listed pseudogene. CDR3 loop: CASSKRETGVSNEQFF. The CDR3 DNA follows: TGTGCCAGCAGCAAAAGGGAGACAGGGGTATCGAATGAGCAGTTCTTC.